Each of the 6 T cell receptor beta chains below was sequenced from the same sample in a study of blood T cells in healthy people across ages. Together with a sample-barcoded 5' primer, a J-beta primer mix was included in a second PCR lasting about 7 to 11 cycles. TCRdb re-derived calls from the 5' RACE reads in MiXCR, one entry per CDR3 protein. The sample carries about 650,000 distinct CDR3 sequences, about a third recorded once. The specimen sequenced was blood. Receptors were obtained from a woman of 80 years or more in good health.

The V gene is TRBV28, the J gene TRBJ2-7, with D perhaps TRBD1 (6 bases). CDR3 length: 15 amino acids. V was cut by 4 bases and J by 6 bases, with 19 bases left in between. Looked up from germline, CDR1 is MDHEN and CDR2 is SYDVKM. The CDR3 DNA is TGTGCCAGCAGTTCAGGGGTAAGGGTACTACGCGAGCAGTACTTC. It translates to CASSSGVRVLREQYF.

This clonotype was seen at least ten times. The chain uses TRBV5-1 and TRBJ2-7; D may be TRBD1 (6 bases). V gave up 8 bases and J gave up 3 bases, with 15 bases separating them. CDR1 and CDR2 from the germline V gene are SGHRS and YFSETQ. CDR3 length: 13 amino acids. CDR3 nucleotide sequence: TGCGCCAGTTCCGGACAGAAGGACTACGAGCAGTACTTC. Translated: CASSGQKDYEQYF.

There are a few counts of this clonotype. The chain joins TRBV18 to TRBJ1-2, with 8 bases identical to TRBD1. CDR1 and CDR2 from the germline V gene are KGHSH and LQKENI. Unmatched junction bases numbered 3, after V lost 3 bases and J lost 6 bases. The CDR3 length is 13 residues. CDR3 bases: TGTGCCAGCTCACCTCAGGGGGCGAATGGCTACACCTTC. This sequence encodes CASSPQGANGYTF.

This clonotype has more than one count but fewer than ten. This CDR3 is CSAGRGGRLNEQYF. The DNA for the CDR3 is TGCAGTGCGGGGAGAGGCGGACGCCTCAATGAGCAGTACTTC. The genes are TRBV20-1 and TRBJ2-1, with D perhaps matching TRBD2 (5 bases). The J call may be in error: the DNA end matches TRBJ2-7 better. CDR3 length: 14 amino acids. Germline CDR1 and CDR2: DFQATT and SNEGSKA (reference sequence).

Regarding this clonotype: This may be a read error: a much more frequent sequence differs by one nucleotide. V gene TRBV29-1 combines with J gene TRBJ2-7, with D possibly matching TRBD2 (6 bases). Germline V CDR1 and CDR2: SQVTM, ANQGSEA. The CDR3 runs 13 residues. Trimming left V 6 bases short and J 8 bases short, with 20 bases between. In DNA, the CDR3 is TGCAGCGTCGCCCCGGGGGATTACAATAAGCAGTACTTC. Protein: CSVAPGDYNKQYF.

The V call is TRBV4-1, the J call TRBJ2-3; TRBD2 agrees at 8 bases. This CDR3 region has 16 residues. With 2 bases clipped from V and 2 bases from J, the junction kept 6 bases outside the gene matches. Germline V CDR1 and CDR2: MGHRA, YSYEKL. The CDR3 sequence: CASSQQSGGVTDTQYF. As DNA, the CDR3 is TGCGCCAGCAGCCAACAAAGCGGGGGTGTCACAGATACGCAGTATTTT.